Presented here are 30 T cell receptor beta chains from one specimen sequenced in a study of cytomegalovirus exposure and HLA in healthy donors. The PCR ran on 60 Vbeta and 13 Jbeta primers. Sequenced by immunoSEQ multiplex PCR; TCRdb stores in-frame clones only, minus some. The sample holds about 150,000 clones, about 85% seen once. Material: PBMCs. These receptors all stem from a woman between 18 and 29 years old in good health and CMV-seronegative.

V is TRBV5-1 and J is TRBJ2-2; no clear D gene. V gave up 3 bases and J gave up 4 bases, with 7 bases separating them. Germline CDR1 is SGHRS and CDR2 is YFSETQ. The CDR3 consists of 13 residues. The CDR3 DNA is TGCGCCAGCAGCTCAGGTCGCACCGGGGAGCTGTTTTTT. Translation gives CASSSGRTGELFF.

V and J are TRBV15 and TRBJ2-1, with 9 bases matching TRBD2. Germline trimming cut 6 bases from V and 0 bases from J; bases unmatched to any gene: 3. The CDR3 has 15 residues. Per the germline V gene, CDR1 is LNHNV and CDR2 is YYDKDF (reference sequence). The CDR3 reads CATSPLAGSYNEQFF. CDR3 coding DNA: TGTGCCACCAGTCCACTAGCGGGCTCCTACAATGAGCAGTTCTTC.

This clone was counted only a few times. The chain links TRBV13 to TRBJ2-3; maybe TRBD1 (5 bases). The CDR3 extends over 13 amino acids. Between the trimmed V and J ends, which lost 5 bases and 4 bases, there was a span of 10 bases. Germline assignment: CDR1 PRHDT and CDR2 FYEKMQ (reference sequence). The CDR3 sequence is CASSRQGSDTQYF. DNA for the CDR3: TGTGCCAGCAGCAGGCAGGGTTCAGATACGCAGTATTTT. The full variable domain, in which reference TRBV13 and TRBJ2-3 provide the parts outside the CDR3, is AAGVIQSPRHLIKEKRETATLKCYPIPRHDTVYWYQQGPGQDPQFLISFYEKMQSDKGSIPDRFSAQQFSDYHSELNMSSLELGDSALYFCASSRQGSDTQYFGPGTRLTVL.

V gene TRBV4-1 combines with J gene TRBJ2-1; TRBD2 aligns across 10 bases. V was clipped by 3 bases and J by 6 bases; unmatched bases: 11. Germline lookup yields CDR1 MGHRA and CDR2 YSYEKL. The CDR3 is made up of 17 amino acids. In DNA form, the CDR3 reads TGCGCCAGCAGCCACCCGATGGGCCAGCGGGGGGGCAATGAGCAGTTCTTC. The encoded protein is CASSHPMGQRGGNEQFF.

The J gene is TRBJ2-5, the V gene TRBV27; TRBD1 aligns across 7 bases. V dropped 7 bases and J dropped 3; count of bases not matched to a gene: 2. The germline V gene encodes CDR1 MNHEY and CDR2 SMNVEV (reference sequence). This CDR3 is built from 12 residues. The CDR3 is CASMGTEETQYF. In nucleotides, the CDR3 is TGTGCCAGCATGGGGACAGAAGAGACCCAGTACTTC.

This chain joins TRBV28 and TRBJ2-7, with a possible D match to TRBD1 (6 bases). The CDR3 runs 14 residues. Germline V gives CDR1 MDHEN, CDR2 SYDVKM. V dropped 5 bases and J dropped 3 bases, with 14 bases sitting between them. CDR3 residues: CASSPGTSSYEQYF. CDR3 nucleotides: TGTGCCAGCAGTCCAGGGACAAGCAGCTACGAGCAGTACTTC.

The chain joins TRBV29-1 to TRBJ2-4; D is perhaps TRBD1 (7 bases). This CDR3 spans 14 amino acids. In germline, CDR1 is SQVTM, CDR2 ANQGSEA. The V gene lost 4 bases and the J gene lost 8 bases, with 18 bases spanning the gap. The DNA of the CDR3 is TGCAGCGTTGCATCCAGGGGGAGGCGTGACATTCAGTACTTC. It codes for CSVASRGRRDIQYF.

The rearrangement uses TRBV7-9 and TRBJ1-2, with D tentatively TRBD1 (6 bases). Trimming shortened V by 1 base and J by 2 bases, and 8 bases separated the two germline ends. This CDR3 region has 14 residues. Germline CDR1 SEHNR, CDR2 FQNEAQ (reference sequence). CDR3 loop: CASSLETGNYGYTF. The CDR3 DNA reads TGTGCCAGCAGCTTAGAGACAGGAAACTATGGCTACACCTTC.

This clone was seen a handful of times. V gene TRBV7-9 combines with J gene TRBJ2-5; D is uncertain. Trimming took off 4 bases at V and 4 bases at J, with 13 bases between the two ends. Germline lookup yields CDR1 SEHNR and CDR2 FQNEAQ (reference sequence). This CDR3 contains 14 residues. As DNA, the CDR3 is TGTGCCAGCAGCTCGAGAGTCCCCGTAGAGACCCAGTACTTC. Its protein is CASSSRVPVETQYF.

The rearrangement links TRBV15 to TRBJ2-5; D may be TRBD2 (6 bases). The CDR3 is 14 amino acids. V was cut by 8 bases and J by 4 bases, with 17 bases left in between. Germline V gene data show CDR1 as LNHNV and CDR2 as YYDKDF (reference sequence). The CDR3 region is CATSAGSLRETQYF. The CDR3 bases are TGTGCCACCTCTGCGGGATCTCTACGAGAGACCCAGTACTTC. The entire variable domain, with the rest obtained from reference TRBV15 and TRBJ2-5, is as follows: DAMVIQNPRYQVTQFGKPVTLSCSQTLNHNVMYWYQQKSSQAPKLLFHYYDKDFNNEADTPDNFQSRRPNTSFCFLDIRSPGLGDTAMYLCATSAGSLRETQYFGPGTRLLVL.

The chain recombines TRBV6-5 with TRBJ2-5, with TRBD1 identical over 7 bases. CDR1 MNHEY and CDR2 SVGAGI come from the germline V gene. V shed 3 bases and J 2 bases; nucleotides not matched to a gene: 6. The CDR3 is made up of 15 amino acids. DNA for the CDR3: TGTGCCAGCAGTTATCGGGACAGTCGACAAGAGACCCAGTACTTC. It is translated as CASSYRDSRQETQYF.

V and J are TRBV11-2 and TRBJ2-2; no firm D call. V was cut by 6 bases and J by 0 bases, with 11 bases left in between. This CDR3 region has 15 residues. Germline CDR1 and CDR2: SGHAT and FQNNGV. CDR3 sequence: CASSIGTANTGELFF. CDR3 sequence (DNA): TGTGCCAGCAGTATCGGAACAGCGAACACCGGGGAGCTGTTTTTT. The entire variable domain, with the rest obtained from reference TRBV11-2 and TRBJ2-2, is as follows: EAGVAQSPRYKIIEKRQSVAFWCNPISGHATLYWYQQILGQGPKLLIQFQNNGVVDDSQLPKDRFSAERLKGVDSTLKIQPAKLEDSAVYLCASSIGTANTGELFFGEGSRLTVL.

The V gene is TRBV4-1, the J gene TRBJ2-1, with 10 bases identical to TRBD1. Unmatched junction bases numbered 5, after V lost 3 bases and J lost 0 bases. The CDR3 spans 17 residues. Germline V lookup: CDR1 MGHRA, CDR2 YSYEKL. The CDR3 sequence is CASSQGQGKSSYNEQFF. The DNA of the CDR3 is TGCGCCAGCAGCCAGGGACAGGGGAAGAGCTCCTACAATGAGCAGTTCTTC.

The chain employs TRBV7-2 and TRBJ2-5, with 9 bases that match TRBD1. Germline loops: CDR1 SGHTA, CDR2 FQGNSA. The CDR3 has 14 amino acids. V shed 5 bases and J 5 bases; nucleotides not matched to a gene: 6. CDR3: CASSTTGGWETQYF. The DNA for the CDR3 is TGTGCCAGCAGCACAACAGGGGGCTGGGAGACCCAGTACTTC. Supplemented by reference TRBV7-2 and TRBJ2-5, the full variable domain reads GAGVSQSPSNKVTEKGKDVELRCDPISGHTALYWYRQSLGQGLEFLIYFQGNSAPDKSGLPSDRFSAERTGGSVSTLTIQRTQQEDSAVYLCASSTTGGWETQYFGPGTRLLVL.

This chain joins TRBV6-5 and TRBJ2-7; D may be TRBD1 (6 bases). The CDR3 is made up of 15 amino acids. Trimming cost V 2 bases and J 3 bases, with 14 bases left between them. Germline lookup yields CDR1 MNHEY and CDR2 SVGAGI. CDR3 DNA: TGTGCCAGCAGTTACAACAAGGACAGATACTACGAGCAGTACTTC. It codes for CASSYNKDRYYEQYF.

The chain is built from TRBV4-3 and TRBJ1-2, with D possibly being TRBD1 (5 bases). The CDR3 contains 15 residues. CDR1 is LGHNA, CDR2 YSLEER, per germline. V lost 0 bases, J lost 3 bases, and 11 bases lay in between. CDR3 sequence: CASSQDSGIDYGYTF. The DNA for the CDR3 is TGCGCCAGCAGCCAAGACTCAGGGATCGACTATGGCTACACCTTC.

This chain joins TRBV6-5 and TRBJ2-5; 9 bases match TRBD2. CDR1 MNHEY and CDR2 SVGAGI come from the germline V gene. This CDR3 has 14 residues. Losses at the gene ends were 5 bases for V and 2 bases for J; bases not matched to a gene: 3. The CDR3, as DNA: TGTGCCAGCAGTGCGGCGGGAGGGCAAGAGACCCAGTACTTC. Protein: CASSAAGGQETQYF.

The genes are TRBV7-2 and TRBJ2-1; 8 nucleotides align to TRBD2. The V gene end was trimmed by 8 bases and the J gene end by 2 bases; junction bases not matched to a gene: 8. Germline loops: CDR1 SGHTA, CDR2 FQGNSA. This CDR3 has 15 amino acids. CDR3 residues: CASRRGVEAYNEQFF. As DNA, the CDR3 is TGTGCCAGCCGGCGGGGGGTGGAAGCCTACAATGAGCAGTTCTTC.

The chain employs TRBV6-6 and TRBJ1-3; no clear D. V was clipped by 0 bases and J by 2 bases, with 5 bases between them. CDR3 length: 14 residues. CDR1 is MNHNY and CDR2 is SVGAGI in the germline V gene (reference sequence). The CDR3 protein is CASSYSPAGNTIYF. The CDR3 bases are TGTGCCAGCAGTTACTCCCCGGCTGGAAACACCATATATTTT.

The CDR3 loop reads CASRPLGGMGTDTQYF. CDR3 nucleotides: TGTGCCAGCAGGCCCCTGGGGGGAATGGGCACAGATACGCAGTATTTT. This chain connects TRBV27 to TRBJ2-3, with D possibly matching TRBD2 (6 bases). There are 16 residues in the CDR3. Germline V lookup: CDR1 MNHEY, CDR2 SMNVEV (reference sequence). Trimming stripped 6 bases from V and 1 base from J, with 17 bases between.

This chain connects TRBV7-2 to TRBJ1-4; 8 positions agree with TRBD1. Trimming removed 4 bases from V and 5 bases from J; junction bases left unmatched: 9. Germline lookup yields CDR1 SGHTA and CDR2 FQGNSA. This CDR3 is built from 16 residues. CDR3 sequence: CASSSPLRTGNEKLFF. CDR3 DNA: TGTGCCAGCAGCTCGCCCCTGAGGACAGGGAATGAAAAACTGTTTTTT. Full variable domain (outside the CDR3, taken from reference TRBV7-2 and TRBJ1-4): GAGVSQSPSNKVTEKGKDVELRCDPISGHTALYWYRQSLGQGLEFLIYFQGNSAPDKSGLPSDRFSAERTGGSVSTLTIQRTQQEDSAVYLCASSSPLRTGNEKLFFGSGTQLSVL.

The table lists this clone with a count of one. The rearrangement uses TRBV7-9 and TRBJ2-7; D is unresolved. Germline loops: CDR1 SEHNR, CDR2 FQNEAQ (reference sequence). This CDR3 comprises 12 residues. V dropped 8 bases and J dropped 6 bases, with 14 bases sitting between them. The chain's CDR3 is CASGYESSEQYF. CDR3 DNA sequence: TGTGCCAGCGGTTATGAATCGAGCGAGCAGTACTTC. The entire variable domain, with the rest obtained from reference TRBV7-9 and TRBJ2-7, is as follows: DTGVSQNPRHKITKRGQNVTFRCDPISEHNRLYWYRQTLGQGPEFLTYFQNEAQLEKSRLLSDRFSAERPKGSFSTLEIQRTEQGDSAMYLCASGYESSEQYFGPGTRLTVT.

The CDR3 protein is CASAMTGTDTQYF. The CDR3 DNA reads TGTGCCAGCGCGATGACAGGGACAGATACGCAGTATTTT. This sequence joins TRBV7-9 and TRBJ2-3; 7 positions match TRBD1. The CDR3 totals 13 residues. CDR1 is SEHNR, CDR2 FQNEAQ, per germline (reference sequence). The trim removed 8 bases at V and 3 bases at J, leaving 5 bases unmatched.

The V and J genes are TRBV25-1 and TRBJ2-3; 7 positions match TRBD2. This CDR3 region has 14 residues. The germline gives CDR1 MGHDK, CDR2 SYGVNS. The V and J ends lost 3 bases and 4 bases, in that order; junction bases with no gene match: 4. This chain's CDR3 is CASSDPGRADTQYF. In nucleotides, the CDR3 is TGTGCCAGCAGTGATCCGGGGAGGGCAGATACGCAGTATTTT.

This chain joins TRBV11-2 and TRBJ1-2; 7 bases match TRBD1. Losses at the gene ends were 7 bases for V and 4 bases for J; bases not matched to a gene: 15. CDR1 and CDR2 from the germline V gene are SGHAT and FQNNGV. CDR3 length: 16 amino acids. CDR3 loop: CASTLLQDRLSYGYTF. CDR3 DNA: TGTGCCAGCACCCTATTGCAGGACAGGTTAAGCTATGGCTACACCTTC.

The rearrangement joins TRBV4-1 to TRBJ1-5, with 8 positions matching TRBD1. V lost 0 bases and J lost 7; bases outside the gene matches: 8. In germline, CDR1 is MGHRA, CDR2 YSYEKL. There are 16 residues in the CDR3. The CDR3 DNA is TGCGCCAGCAGCCAAGATGTAGCAGGGGGCTACCAGCCCCAGCATTTT. This codes for CASSQDVAGGYQPQHF.

The V and J genes are TRBV4-1 and TRBJ2-7; TRBD1 is a possible D gene (5 bases). The CDR3 has 15 residues. Germline V gene lookup returns CDR1 MGHRA and CDR2 YSYEKL. V lost 0 bases and J lost 2, with 11 bases in between. This chain's CDR3 is CASSQDLDSPYEQYF. The CDR3 DNA reads as TGCGCCAGCAGCCAAGATCTCGACAGCCCCTACGAGCAGTACTTC.

For the CDR3, the DNA is TGTGCCAGCAGCTTGGGGGACTCTTCAACTAATGAAAAACTGTTTTTT. Translated, it gives CASSLGDSSTNEKLFF. V is TRBV5-4 and J is TRBJ1-4, with D possibly being TRBD1 (5 bases). Germline V gene data show CDR1 as SGHNT and CDR2 as YYREEE (reference sequence). V shed 0 bases and J shed 0 bases, with 9 bases lying between them. The CDR3 is 16 residues long.

This chain connects TRBV27 to TRBJ2-7; TRBD2 is a possible D gene (6 bases). Trimming left V 5 bases short and J 4 bases short, with 15 bases between. Germline CDR1 MNHEY, CDR2 SMNVEV (reference sequence). The CDR3 length is 14 residues. CDR3 bases: TGTGCCAGCAGTCCTAGGAGGGGTTTTTACGAGCAGTACTTC. This codes for CASSPRRGFYEQYF.

As DNA, the CDR3 is TGTGCCAGCAGTTTAGCAGGGGTCGAGCAGTACTTC. It encodes CASSLAGVEQYF. V gene TRBV28 combines with J gene TRBJ2-7; TRBD1 is a possible D gene (6 bases). The CDR3 runs to 12 residues. The V gene lost 2 bases and the J gene lost 6 bases, with 8 bases spanning the gap. Per germline, CDR1 MDHEN and CDR2 SYDVKM. Full variable domain (remainder filled in from reference TRBV28 and TRBJ2-7): DVKVTQSSRYLVKRTGEKVFLECVQDMDHENMFWYRQDPGLGLRLIYFSYDVKMKEKGDIPEGYSVSREKKERFSLILESASTNQTSMYLCASSLAGVEQYFGPGTRLTVT.